The clone carrying this TCR beta chain occurred many times. Using its own MiXCR run on the PCR reads, TCRdb lists one record per CDR3 protein. The data contain 250,000 to 400,000 distinct CDR3 sequences, around 21% of them singletons. CDR1 and CDR2 from the germline V gene are SGHKS and YYEKEE (reference sequence). The CDR3 is 14 residues long. Between the trimmed V and J ends, which lost 4 bases and 4 bases, there was a span of 13 bases. The data were obtained in a study of molecular identifiers for immune sequencing clone quantification. The sample consisted of naive CD8+ T cells from blood, with Jurkat cell RNA spiked in. The sample's subset: FACS-sorted CD8+CD4-CCR7+CD45RA+ naive T cells. This clonotype was sampled from a human donor in good health. Some libraries in this study had Jurkat cell RNA spiked in. This chain connects TRBV5-5 to TRBJ2-3; D tentatively reads TRBD1 or TRBD2 (5 bases each). CDR3 sequence (DNA): TGTGCCAGCAGCCAGGGACGCTTATCAGATACGCAGTATTTT. This translates into CASSQGRLSDTQYF.